The clone carrying this T cell receptor (beta chain) turned up a few times. Its antigen is unknown. This sample is drawn from a study of metastatic and nonmetastatic thyroid tumors. Study at large: A comparison of repertoires was made across blood and tumor or nodule tissue from malignant and benign thyroid patients. Whole-study findings and limits: Across blood and tumor, TCR beta diversity in malignant thyroid tumors was reportedly significantly higher than in benign nodules.

Every patient underwent thyroid surgery untreated. The J segment lost 3 bases and the V segment lost 0 bases, leaving 3 bases of the junction unmatched. Germline loops: CDR1 DFQATT, CDR2 SNEGSKA (reference sequence). This CDR3 is built from 14 residues. TCRdb re-clonotyped the PCR reads via MiXCR. The sample yields tens of thousands of clones, roughly 25% seen once. The origin of this receptor is a female donor with papillary thyroid cancer or a benign thyroid nodule (not recorded which). Some clones in this sample may be carry-over from other donors' samples. Sequencing was done on a sample of blood. The rearrangement uses TRBV20-1 and TRBJ2-7, with TRBD2 matching over 9 bases. The CDR3 sequence: CSARDKTSGYEQYF. The CDR3 DNA sequence: TGCAGTGCTAGAGATAAGACTAGCGGCTACGAGCAGTACTTC.